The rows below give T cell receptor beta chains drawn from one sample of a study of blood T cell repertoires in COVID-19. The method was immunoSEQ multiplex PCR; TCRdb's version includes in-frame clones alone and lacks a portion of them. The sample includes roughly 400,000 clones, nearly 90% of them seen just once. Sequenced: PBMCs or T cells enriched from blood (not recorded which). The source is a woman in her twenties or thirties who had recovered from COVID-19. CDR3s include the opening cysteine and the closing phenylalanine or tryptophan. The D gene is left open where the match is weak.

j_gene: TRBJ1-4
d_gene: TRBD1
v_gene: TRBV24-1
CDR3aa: CATSDRPGTGRFGEKLFF

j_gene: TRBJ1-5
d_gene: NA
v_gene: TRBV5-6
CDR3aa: CASSRGAGVVNQPQHF

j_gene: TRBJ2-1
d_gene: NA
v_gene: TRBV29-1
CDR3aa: CSVVDRSNEQFF

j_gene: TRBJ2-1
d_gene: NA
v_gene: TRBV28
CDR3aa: CASLALTGGYSYNEQFF

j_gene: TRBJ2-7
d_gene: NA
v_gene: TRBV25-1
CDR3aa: CASSGPGLLTEQYF

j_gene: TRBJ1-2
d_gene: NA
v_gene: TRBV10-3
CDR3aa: CAISAFVTDYGYTF

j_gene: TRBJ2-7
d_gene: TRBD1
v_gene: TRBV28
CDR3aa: CASSFTGVFLGEQYF

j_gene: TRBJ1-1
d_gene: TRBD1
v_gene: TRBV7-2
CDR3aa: CASSSTGVREAFF

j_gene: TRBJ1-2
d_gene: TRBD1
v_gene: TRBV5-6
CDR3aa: CASSPRPTGAGYGYTF

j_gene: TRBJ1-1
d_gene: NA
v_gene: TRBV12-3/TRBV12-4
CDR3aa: CASSFSRNTEAFF

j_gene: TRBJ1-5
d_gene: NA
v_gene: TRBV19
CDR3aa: CASTLQGQGSQPQHF

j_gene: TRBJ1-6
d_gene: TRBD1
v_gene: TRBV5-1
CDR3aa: CASSFGQGESYNSPLHF

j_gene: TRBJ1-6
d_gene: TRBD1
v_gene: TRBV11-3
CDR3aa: CASSLDGTGEAPLHF

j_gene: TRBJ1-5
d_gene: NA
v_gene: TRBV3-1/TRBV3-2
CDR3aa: CASSQDYRLTQPQHF

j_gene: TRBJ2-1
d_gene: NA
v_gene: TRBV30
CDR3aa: CAWTKGSSSYNEQFF

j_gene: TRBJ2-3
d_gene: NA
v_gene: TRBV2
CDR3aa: CASREHGLSDTQYF

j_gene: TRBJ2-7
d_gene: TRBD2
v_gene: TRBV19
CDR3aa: CASSQTRTSGGYEQYF

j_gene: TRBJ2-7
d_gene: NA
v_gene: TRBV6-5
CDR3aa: CASKDRPNFYEQYF

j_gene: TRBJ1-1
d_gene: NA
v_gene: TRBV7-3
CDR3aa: CASSTDWDTEAFF

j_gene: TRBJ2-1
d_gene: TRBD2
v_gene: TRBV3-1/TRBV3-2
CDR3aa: CASSPPPSGGYNEQFF

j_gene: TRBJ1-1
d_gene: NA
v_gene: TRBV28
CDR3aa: CASSLYRVSGNTEAFF

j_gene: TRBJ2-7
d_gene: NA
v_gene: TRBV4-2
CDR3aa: CASSQGPDRTSYEQYF

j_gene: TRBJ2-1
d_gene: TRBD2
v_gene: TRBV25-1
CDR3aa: CASSRLAGGPGEQFF

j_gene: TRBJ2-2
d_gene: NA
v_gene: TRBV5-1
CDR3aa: CASSLARGNTGELFF

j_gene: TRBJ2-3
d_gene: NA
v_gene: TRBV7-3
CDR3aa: CASSLSASADTQYF

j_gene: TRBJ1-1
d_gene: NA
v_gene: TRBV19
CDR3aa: CASSSQQGWDTEAFF

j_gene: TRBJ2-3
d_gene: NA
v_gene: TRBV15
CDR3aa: CATSRDGTDTQYF

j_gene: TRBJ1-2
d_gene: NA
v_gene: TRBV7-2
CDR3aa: CASSLGALGYTF

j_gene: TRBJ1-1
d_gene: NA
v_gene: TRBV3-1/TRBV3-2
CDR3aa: CASSQGDSQKAFF

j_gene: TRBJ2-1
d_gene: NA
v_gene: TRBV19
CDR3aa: CASSIGQYNEQFF

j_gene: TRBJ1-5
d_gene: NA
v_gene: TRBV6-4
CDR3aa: CASSDRGSNQPQHF

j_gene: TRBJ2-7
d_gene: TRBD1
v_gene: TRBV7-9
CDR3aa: CASSPRQGKNEQYF

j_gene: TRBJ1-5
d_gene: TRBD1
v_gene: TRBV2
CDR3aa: CASRGTGASGAQPQHF

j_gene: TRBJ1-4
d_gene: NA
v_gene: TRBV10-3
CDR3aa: CAINQGLGEKLFF

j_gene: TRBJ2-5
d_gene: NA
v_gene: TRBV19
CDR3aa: CASGGETQYF

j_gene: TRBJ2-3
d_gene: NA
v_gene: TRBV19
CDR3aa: CASTSGPGRSTDTQYF

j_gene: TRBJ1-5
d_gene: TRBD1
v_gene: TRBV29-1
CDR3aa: CSVGDRGRSNQPQHF

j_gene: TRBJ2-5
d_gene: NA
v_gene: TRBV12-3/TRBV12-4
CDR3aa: CASSPGGQLSQYF

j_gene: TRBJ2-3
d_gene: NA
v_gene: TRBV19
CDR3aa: CASSKGGTDTQYF

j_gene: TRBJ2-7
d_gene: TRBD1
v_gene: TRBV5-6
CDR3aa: CASSRRTGTGTYEQYF

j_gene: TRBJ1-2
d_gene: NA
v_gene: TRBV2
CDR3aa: CASNRYGYTF

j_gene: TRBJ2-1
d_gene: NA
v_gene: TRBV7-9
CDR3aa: CASSLATEPYNEQFF

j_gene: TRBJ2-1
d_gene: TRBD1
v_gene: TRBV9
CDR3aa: CASSVPGITRWGTGTFGEQFF

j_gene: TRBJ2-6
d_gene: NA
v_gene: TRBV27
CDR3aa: CATRQVGGANVLTF

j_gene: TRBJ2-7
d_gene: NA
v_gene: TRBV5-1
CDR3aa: CASSFGAVREQYF

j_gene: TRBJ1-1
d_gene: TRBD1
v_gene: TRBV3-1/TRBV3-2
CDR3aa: CASSPQTGLGTEAFF

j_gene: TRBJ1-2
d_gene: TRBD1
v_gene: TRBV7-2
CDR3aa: CASSSGTAVNYGYTF

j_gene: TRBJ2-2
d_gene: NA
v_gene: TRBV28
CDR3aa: CATRGNTGELFF

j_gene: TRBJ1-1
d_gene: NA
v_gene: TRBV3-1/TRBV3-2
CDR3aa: CASSQTRGLSSGAFF

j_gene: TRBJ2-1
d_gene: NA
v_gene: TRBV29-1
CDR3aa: CSVAGASFTSYNEQFF

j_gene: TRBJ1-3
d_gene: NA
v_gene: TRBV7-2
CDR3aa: CASSLVGGTSGNTIYF

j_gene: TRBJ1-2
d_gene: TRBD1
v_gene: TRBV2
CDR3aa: CASARDRGDSYGYTF

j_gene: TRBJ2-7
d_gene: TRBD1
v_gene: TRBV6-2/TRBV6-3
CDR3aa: CASSYRGQGLYEQYF

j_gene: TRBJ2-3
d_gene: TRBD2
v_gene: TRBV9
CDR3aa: CASSVASAGGTDTQYF

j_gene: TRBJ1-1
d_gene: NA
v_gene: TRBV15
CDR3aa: CATSSQVMLNTEAFF

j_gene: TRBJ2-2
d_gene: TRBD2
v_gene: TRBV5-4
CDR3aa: CASSLDPFSGAGELFF

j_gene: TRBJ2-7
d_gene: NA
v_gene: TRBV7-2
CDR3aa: CASSPGFEQYF

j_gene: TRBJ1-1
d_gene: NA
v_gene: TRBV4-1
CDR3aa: CASSQDDLGGENTEAFF

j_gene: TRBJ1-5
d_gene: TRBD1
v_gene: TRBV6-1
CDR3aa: CASSDTLTGFTQPQHF

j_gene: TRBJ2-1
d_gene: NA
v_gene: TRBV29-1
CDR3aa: CSVEGFEKHQSANSYNEQFF